Reported below is one T cell receptor (beta chain). The PCR ran on 60 Vbeta and 13 Jbeta primers. Clones were read by immunoSEQ multiplex PCR, and TCRdb kept only the in-frame ones, dropping some. The sample yields roughly 190,000 clones, around 77% seen once. The sample belongs to a study of cytomegalovirus exposure and HLA in healthy donors. This CDR3 has 14 residues. CDR1 SGHAT and CDR2 FQNNGV come from the germline V gene. Trimming removed 5 bases from V and 7 bases from J, with 15 bases in between. The sequenced material came from PBMCs. The receptor was derived from a woman aged 18-29 years in good health and CMV-seronegative. The chain recombines TRBV11-2 with TRBJ2-1; D is perhaps TRBD2 (5 bases). The CDR3 coding sequence is TGTGCCAGCAGCCCGGGAACCCAGCGGAATGAGCAGTTCTTC. Translated, it gives CASSPGTQRNEQFF. Together with reference TRBV11-2 and TRBJ2-1, the CDR3 gives the full variable domain: EAGVAQSPRYKIIEKRQSVAFWCNPISGHATLYWYQQILGQGPKLLIQFQNNGVVDDSQLPKDRFSAERLKGVDSTLKIQPAKLEDSAVYLCASSPGTQRNEQFFGPGTRLTVL.